Included here is one TCR beta chain sequence, with context. Its antigen is as yet unknown. Both 60 Vbeta primers and 13 Jbeta primers went into the PCR. Per the original data handling: The authors later counted roughly 79 million unique TCR beta chains, about 11 million of them shared. Produced via immunoSEQ multiplex PCR; TCRdb's table is partial and in-frame only. The V and J calls and the clone size are those of that table, but D and trimming were determined from the DNA. The sample data list over 75,000 clones. These data belong to a study of cytomegalovirus exposure and HLA in healthy donors. Findings and limits, study-wide: Across donors, sequencing depth was assumed by presence/absence analyses to be roughly uniform. The likely origin of a cluster of highly shared sequence variants was a sequencing artifact.

The sequencing input was PBMCs. The TCR originated in a girl aged 5-17 years in good health and CMV-seropositive.

CDR3 DNA: TGTGCCAGCAGTTACGTAGCGGGCAGCACAGATACGCAGTATTTT. Translated: CASSYVAGSTDTQYF. The chain employs TRBV6-6 and TRBJ2-3, with 7 bases matching TRBD2. The CDR3 length is 15 residues. J was trimmed by 0 bases and V by 2 bases; bases with no gene match: 2. The V gene's germline CDR1 is MNHNY and CDR2 SVGAGI (reference sequence).